The rows below give T cell receptor beta chains drawn from one sample of a study of T cells in tumors after PD-1 blockade. Using immunoSEQ multiplex PCR, the repertoire was profiled, and TCRdb retains in-frame clones only, with some absent. The sample includes some 47,000 clones, about four fifths seen only once; the top ten take 16%. The sequencing here drew on PBMCs, taken before anti-PD-1 treatment. The receptor source for this set is a human donor with basal cell carcinoma. Each CDR3 is given with its conserved first and last residue. The order of the fields is CDR3 protein, CDR3 DNA, clone size, J gene, D gene, V gene. A D gene is named only where the DNA matches it firmly. Size is stated for part of the rows, as once, few or many counts, or as a class when the clone is expanded.

CATSTGQYGYTF TGTGCCACCAGCACAGGACAGTATGGCTACACCTTC . TRBJ1-2 . TRBV15
CASGSGQRSHEQYF TGCGCCAGCGGCTCCGGACAGAGAAGCCACGAGCAGTACTTC once TRBJ2-7 . TRBV5-1
CASRTGAESYNEQFF TGCGCCAGCAGGACAGGGGCGGAATCCTACAATGAGCAGTTCTTC . TRBJ2-1 TRBD1 TRBV5-1
CAISRLRGYTDTQYF TGTGCCATAAGCCGTTTGCGGGGCTACACAGATACGCAGTATTTT . TRBJ2-3 . TRBV5-4
CASSDFWTNQPQHF TGTGCCAGCAGTGATTTCTGGACCAATCAGCCCCAGCATTTT . TRBJ1-5 . TRBV6-1
CASSGLQGQGSYNEQFF TGTGCCAGCAGTGGGCTTCAGGGACAGGGCTCCTACAATGAGCAGTTCTTC few TRBJ2-1 TRBD1 TRBV27
CASSQYEREPGEQYF TGTGCCAGCAGCCAATACGAGCGGGAGCCGGGGGAGCAGTACTTC . TRBJ2-7 TRBD2 TRBV3-1/TRBV3-2
CASSVGVGVGNTEAFF TGTGCCAGCAGCGTAGGGGTAGGGGTAGGAAACACTGAAGCTTTCTTT . TRBJ1-1 . TRBV9
CASRGRNTEAFF TGCGCCAGCAGGGGGAGGAACACTGAAGCTTTCTTT . TRBJ1-1 . TRBV5-1
CASSEFGGSSYEQYF TGCGCCAGCAGTGAGTTCGGGGGCAGCTCCTACGAGCAGTACTTC . TRBJ2-7 . TRBV10-1
CASSFQGATNEKLFF TGCGCCAGCAGCTTCCAGGGCGCAACTAATGAAAAACTGTTTTTT few TRBJ1-4 . TRBV5-1
CASSPADTQYF TGTGCCAGCAGCCCAGCAGATACGCAGTATTTT . TRBJ2-3 . TRBV7-8
CASSPGGGAARNQPQHF TGCGCCAGCAGCCCCGGTGGGGGGGCAGCACGAAATCAGCCCCAGCATTTT . TRBJ1-5 . TRBV5-1
CASSAPTMGETQYF TGTGCCAGCAGCGCTCCGACCATGGGGGAGACCCAGTACTTC few TRBJ2-5 . TRBV9
CASSLSVETIYGYTF TGCGCCAGCAGCTTATCTGTGGAGACCATCTATGGCTACACCTTC . TRBJ1-2 . TRBV5-1
CASAKIQGDIRSDTGELFF TGTGCCAGCGCCAAGATACAGGGTGATATTCGTTCGGACACCGGGGAGCTGTTTTTT . TRBJ2-2 . TRBV2
CASSVGNSGGETQYF TGTGCCAGCAGCGTAGGCAACTCAGGGGGTGAGACCCAGTACTTC . TRBJ2-5 TRBD1 TRBV9
CASSQGVGELFF TGTGCCAGCAGCCAAGGCGTCGGGGAGCTGTTTTTT few TRBJ2-2 . TRBV3-1/TRBV3-2
CASLWTYDYGYTF TGTGCCAGCTTATGGACATATGACTATGGCTACACCTTC . TRBJ1-2 . TRBV2
CSAGTRPTSGGEQFF TGCAGCGCTGGGACTAGACCGACTTCGGGGGGTGAGCAGTTCTTC few TRBJ2-1 TRBD2 TRBV29-1
CASSFLSGSSYEQYF TGTGCCAGCAGTTTTCTAAGCGGGAGCTCCTACGAGCAGTACTTC . TRBJ2-7 TRBD2 TRBV28
CSVDPGQNQPQHF TGCAGCGTGGACCCGGGACAGAATCAGCCCCAGCATTTT few TRBJ1-5 TRBD1 TRBV29-1
CSVHAGGWGGYTF TGCAGCGTCCACGCCGGGGGATGGGGGGGCTACACCTTC few TRBJ1-2 . TRBV29-1
CASQLQGSYQPQHF TGTGCCAGCCAATTGCAGGGGTCGTATCAGCCCCAGCATTTT . TRBJ1-5 . TRBV19
CASGWQDTSYNEQFF TGTGCTAGTGGTTGGCAGGACACCAGCTACAATGAGCAGTTCTTC once TRBJ2-1 . TRBV12-5
CAWSVQGYDEQYF TGTGCCTGGAGTGTACAGGGGTACGACGAGCAGTACTTC . TRBJ2-7 TRBD1 TRBV30
CASRGGGSNEQYF TGTGCCAGCAGGGGAGGCGGGAGTAACGAGCAGTACTTC . TRBJ2-7 TRBD2 TRBV28
CASSGGTGKGEKLFF TGTGCCAGCAGTGGGGGGACAGGGAAAGGTGAAAAACTGTTTTTT . TRBJ1-4 TRBD1 TRBV28
CASSLKPTTGTDTQYF TGTGCCAGCAGTCTTAAACCCACAACAGGCACAGATACGCAGTATTTT . TRBJ2-3 . TRBV2
CASSEGASGGSRDEQFF TGTGCCAGCAGTGAAGGGGCTAGCGGGGGTTCGAGAGATGAGCAGTTCTTC . TRBJ2-1 TRBD2 TRBV6-1
CASSSTPSSTDTQYF TGCGCCAGCAGCTCCACCCCCTCCTCCACAGATACGCAGTATTTT . TRBJ2-3 . TRBV5-1
CASRRKGDYEQYF TGTGCCAGCAGAAGGAAGGGGGACTACGAGCAGTACTTC few TRBJ2-7 . TRBV7-2
CASSGLGLEQFF TGTGCCAGCAGTGGTTTGGGTTTGGAGCAGTTCTTC . TRBJ2-1 . TRBV2
CASSLTGNNSPLHF TGCGCCAGCAGCTTAACAGGGAATAATTCACCCCTCCACTTT few TRBJ1-6 . TRBV5-1
CASSLPGQGQGEQYF TGTGCCAGCAGCCTCCCGGGACAGGGGCAGGGCGAGCAGTACTTC . TRBJ2-7 TRBD1 TRBV14
CASSEVAGGIYNEQFF TGTGCCAGCTCGGAAGTAGCGGGAGGCATCTACAATGAGCAGTTCTTC medium-sized TRBJ2-1 TRBD2 TRBV18
CASSARGFSNEQFF TGCGCCAGCAGCGCCAGGGGGTTTTCCAATGAGCAGTTCTTC . TRBJ2-1 TRBD1 TRBV5-1